This T cell receptor beta chain was recorded in a study of patients and donors after allogeneic stem cell transplantation. The junction had 9 bases not matched to a gene; V was cut back by 6 bases and J by 2 bases. This CDR3 is built from 15 residues. The V gene's germline CDR1 is LNHDA and CDR2 SQIVND (reference sequence). One entry per CDR3 protein results from TCRdb running MiXCR on the RT-PCR reads. The sample lists around 170,000 distinct CDR3 sequences; about 24% were seen once. The chain links TRBV19 to TRBJ2-7; the match to TRBD1 covers 8 bases. This sequence originates from a human donor who was either an allogeneic HSCT recipient or a stem cell or donor lymphocyte infusion donor (not recorded which). It is not recorded whose cells these are; they may come from a transplant donor. Sequencing was performed on blood, either unsorted or a sorted T cell fraction (not recorded which). In DNA, the CDR3 is TGTGCCAGTAGCTTCGGACAGGGCGCCCCCTACGAGCAGTACTTC. Translating gives CASSFGQGAPYEQYF. The whole variable domain, remainder taken from reference TRBV19 and TRBJ2-7, is DGGITQSPKYLFRKEGQNVTLSCEQNLNHDAMYWYRQDPGQGLRLIYYSQIVNDFQKGDIAEGYSVSREKKESFPLTVTSAQKNPTAFYLCASSFGQGAPYEQYFGPGTRLTVT.